These 16 T cell receptor beta chains were all obtained from the same sample, sequenced in a study of blood T cell repertoires in COVID-19. Libraries were prepared by immunoSEQ multiplex PCR; TCRdb keeps only in-frame clonotypes and omits some of them. The table records more than 200,000 clones, around 90% of them present only once. The sequenced sample consisted of peripheral blood. The receptor set was obtained from a human donor in a cohort sampled during active COVID-19.

CDR3 sequence: CASSHRGQEQFF. CDR3 DNA: TGTGCCAGCAGCCACCGGGGACAAGAGCAGTTCTTC. The chain recombines TRBV3-1 (or the pseudogene TRBV3-2) with TRBJ2-1; D perhaps matches TRBD1 (6 bases). In germline, CDR1 is LGHDT, CDR2 YNNKEL (reference sequence). The V gene lost 3 bases and the J gene lost 10 bases, with 10 bases spanning the gap. This CDR3 is built from 12 residues.

The rearrangement uses TRBV5-1 and TRBJ1-5, with TRBD1 matching 8 bases. Germline CDR1 is SGHRS and CDR2 is YFSETQ. V lost 3 bases and J lost 5; bases outside the gene matches: 7. The CDR3 covers 15 residues. The CDR3 is CASSWFDRGHQPQHF. The CDR3 region has the DNA TGCGCCAGCAGCTGGTTCGACAGGGGACATCAGCCCCAGCATTTT.

The DNA of the CDR3 is TGTGCCAGCAGCGTGGCCGGGGCCTACGAGCAGTACTTC. Translating gives CASSVAGAYEQYF. V and J are TRBV5-6 and TRBJ2-7; D might be TRBD2 (5 bases). V dropped 4 bases and J dropped 2 bases, with 10 bases sitting between them. This CDR3 region has 13 residues. Germline V lookup: CDR1 SGHDT, CDR2 YYEEEE.

The V gene is TRBV3-1 (or the pseudogene TRBV3-2), the J gene TRBJ2-7; D gene ambiguous. The V gene's germline CDR1 is LGHDT and CDR2 YNNKEL (reference sequence). V lost 3 bases and J 3 bases, leaving 9 bases between the germline ends. The CDR3 is 13 amino acids. CDR3: CASSQEIHYEQYF. The CDR3 bases are TGTGCCAGCAGCCAGGAGATCCACTACGAGCAGTACTTC.

The V gene is TRBV28, the J gene TRBJ1-6; D not certain. Between the trimmed V and J ends, which lost 6 bases and 7 bases, there was a span of 22 bases. This CDR3 has 17 amino acids. Germline CDR1 MDHEN, CDR2 SYDVKM. The CDR3 loop reads CASRLRASSAGNSPLHF. Here the CDR3 DNA reads TGTGCCAGCAGACTCCGGGCCTCATCCGCGGGGAATTCACCCCTCCACTTT.

The chain links TRBV27 to TRBJ2-7, with 14 nucleotides matching TRBD2. The CDR3 covers 16 residues. CDR1 is MNHEY and CDR2 is SMNVEV in the germline V gene (reference sequence). Trimming at V came to 1 base and at J to 4 bases, leaving 3 bases not matched to a gene. The chain's CDR3 is CASSLLGTSGRYEQYF. The CDR3, as DNA: TGTGCCAGCAGTTTATTAGGGACTAGCGGGAGATACGAGCAGTACTTC.

This chain links TRBV6-5 with TRBJ1-3; weak D call: TRBD1 (5 bases). Germline V CDR1 and CDR2: MNHEY, SVGAGI. The V and J ends lost 6 bases and 0 bases respectively, with 9 bases between them. CDR3 size: 14 residues. CDR3 sequence reads: CASRHRFSGNTIYF. CDR3 bases: TGTGCCAGCAGACACAGGTTCTCTGGAAACACCATATATTTT.

There are a few counts of this clone. The chain couples TRBV24-1 to TRBJ2-1; D is unresolved. The germline V gene has CDR1 KGHDR and CDR2 SFDVKD. V lost 5 bases to trimming and J lost 6 bases, with 4 bases between them. This CDR3 has 11 amino acids. CDR3 protein: CATSALNEQFF. Here the CDR3 DNA reads TGTGCCACCAGTGCTCTCAATGAGCAGTTCTTC.

J is TRBJ2-7 and V is TRBV7-9, with a weak D call TRBD2 (6 bases). Germline loops: CDR1 SEHNR, CDR2 FQNEAQ (reference sequence). V lost 3 bases and J 5 bases, leaving 8 bases between the germline ends. The CDR3 loop spans 12 amino acids. DNA for the CDR3: TGTGCCAGCAGCTTCTCGGGGGACGAGCAGTACTTC. This gives the protein CASSFSGDEQYF.

In its sample, this clone was seen once. The rearrangement links TRBV9 to TRBJ2-7; TRBD1 matches 9 bases. Germline V lookup: CDR1 SGDLS, CDR2 YYNGEE. This CDR3 is built from 14 residues. The J segment lost 5 bases and the V segment lost 0 bases, leaving 3 bases of the junction unmatched. The CDR3 DNA follows: TGTGCCAGCAGCGTAGTCGACAGGGGGAACGAGCAGTACTTC. This codes for CASSVVDRGNEQYF.

The genes are TRBV10-3 and TRBJ1-1, with TRBD1 identical over 8 bases. CDR1 is ENHRY and CDR2 is SYGVKD in the germline V gene. This CDR3 has 14 amino acids. Trimming removed 10 bases from V and 4 bases from J; junction bases left unmatched: 11. CDR3 DNA: TGTGCCACAGAAAGGACAGGGCTGAGCACTGAAGCTTTCTTT. Protein sequence: CATERTGLSTEAFF.

This chain links TRBV9 with TRBJ2-3; 8 nucleotides line up with TRBD2. V gave up 1 base and J gave up 3 bases; unmatched junction bases: 4. The germline gives CDR1 SGDLS, CDR2 YYNGEE. CDR3 length equals 15 residues. The CDR3 reads CASSVSGGGTDTQYF. The CDR3 DNA follows: TGTGCCAGCAGCGTAAGCGGGGGAGGTACAGATACGCAGTATTTT.

CDR3 loop: CASSLRPGDDEFF. In DNA, the CDR3 is TGTGCCAGCAGCCTGCGTCCGGGGGACGATGAGTTTTTT. The rearrangement uses TRBV5-5 and TRBJ1-4; D perhaps matches TRBD1 (5 bases). The V gene's germline CDR1 is SGHKS and CDR2 YYEKEE (reference sequence). The V end lost 4 bases, the J end lost 16 bases, and 20 bases lay between the germline ends. The CDR3 loop spans 13 amino acids. The full variable domain, with the rest looked up from reference TRBV5-5 and TRBJ1-4, is DAGVTQSPTHLIKTRGQQVTLRCSPISGHKSVSWYQQVLGQGPQFIFQYYEKEERGRGNFPDRFSARQFPNYSSELNVNALLLGDSALYLCASSLRPGDDEFFGSGTQLSVL.

The chain links TRBV7-2 to TRBJ2-1; 11 positions match TRBD2. This CDR3 is 16 amino acids long. Trimming at V came to 6 bases and at J to 3 bases, leaving 7 bases not matched to a gene. Germline V lookup: CDR1 SGHTA, CDR2 FQGNSA. The CDR3 DNA follows: TGTGCCAGCAGTCCTAATAGCGGGGGGGACTACAATGAGCAGTTCTTC. This encodes CASSPNSGGDYNEQFF. The full variable domain, its missing parts supplied by reference TRBV7-2 and TRBJ2-1, is GAGVSQSPSNKVTEKGKDVELRCDPISGHTALYWYRQSLGQGLEFLIYFQGNSAPDKSGLPSDRFSAERTGGSVSTLTIQRTQQEDSAVYLCASSPNSGGDYNEQFFGPGTRLTVL.

The CDR3 sequence is CAGSRDRGDYGYTF. In DNA form, the CDR3 reads TGTGCCGGCAGTAGGGACAGGGGAGACTATGGCTACACCTTC. The chain combines TRBV30 with TRBJ1-2, with 10 bases that match TRBD1. Trimming cost V 8 bases and J 3 bases; bases outside gene matches: 9. From germline, CDR1 is GTSNPN and CDR2 SVGIG (reference sequence). There are 14 residues in the CDR3.

As for this clone: This same CDR3 is encoded by further DNA sequences in the sample. V and J are TRBV7-8 and TRBJ1-1, with D perhaps matching TRBD1 (5 bases). Germline V gene data show CDR1 as SGHVS and CDR2 as FQNEAQ. Trimming removed 4 bases at V and 0 bases at J, with 9 bases between. The CDR3 sequence is 14 residues long. DNA for the CDR3: TGTGCCAGCAGCTCCGGGACTGTGAACACTGAAGCTTTCTTT. The encoded protein is CASSSGTVNTEAFF. The whole variable domain, remainder taken from reference TRBV7-8 and TRBJ1-1, is GAGVSQSPRYKVAKRGQDVALRCDPISGHVSLFWYQQALGQGPEFLTYFQNEAQLDKSGLPSDRFFAERPEGSVSTLKIQRTQQEDSAVYLCASSSGTVNTEAFFGQGTRLTVV.